The 31 T cell receptor beta chains below were found in one sample sequenced in a study of blood T cell repertoires in COVID-19. Clones were read by immunoSEQ multiplex PCR, and TCRdb kept only the in-frame ones, dropping some. The sample carries approximately 130,000 clones, less than 90% recorded once. Sequencing input: PBMCs or T cells enriched from blood (not recorded which). These receptors were obtained from a woman aged 45-65 years who had recovered from COVID-19.

This rearrangement joins TRBV28 to TRBJ1-6; D not resolved. Trimming pared 10 bases from V and 6 bases from J, leaving 16 bases between. There are 14 residues in the CDR3. Germline CDR1 is MDHEN and CDR2 is SYDVKM. This chain's CDR3 is CATRLQVPNSPLHF. Written as DNA, the CDR3 is TGTGCCACCAGACTGCAGGTCCCTAATTCACCCCTCCACTTT.

V gene TRBV11-2 combines with J gene TRBJ1-3; TRBD1 is a possible D gene (5 bases). The CDR3 is 14 residues long. The ends were cut back, 3 bases at V and 2 bases at J, with 8 bases in the middle. Germline V gene lookup returns CDR1 SGHAT and CDR2 FQNNGV. The CDR3 here is CASSFSGTGNTIYF. CDR3 sequence (DNA): TGTGCCAGCAGCTTTTCAGGGACTGGAAACACCATATATTTT.

The chain uses TRBV9 and TRBJ2-6; 9 bases align to TRBD1. Per the germline V gene, CDR1 is SGDLS and CDR2 is YYNGEE. The J segment lost 2 bases and the V segment lost 4 bases, leaving 16 bases of the junction unmatched. The CDR3 length is 20 residues. The DNA of the CDR3 is TGTGCCAGCAGCACGCCAGGGGACCCGGGACAGGGAACTGGGGCCAACGTCCTGACTTTC. This sequence encodes CASSTPGDPGQGTGANVLTF. The variable domain in full, completed from reference TRBV9 and TRBJ2-6, reads DSGVTQTPKHLITATGQRVTLRCSPRSGDLSVYWYQQSLDQGLQFLIQYYNGEERAKGNILERFSAQQFPDLHSELNLSSLELGDSALYFCASSTPGDPGQGTGANVLTFGAGSRLTVL.

The chain joins TRBV7-9 to TRBJ2-5, with 11 bases aligning to TRBD2. CDR3 length: 15 residues. The trim removed 1 base at V and 4 bases at J, leaving 2 bases unmatched. Per the germline V gene, CDR1 is SEHNR and CDR2 is FQNEAQ (reference sequence). Here the CDR3 DNA reads TGTGCCAGCAGCTTAGGAGGGACTAGCGGAGAGACCCAGTACTTC. It is translated as CASSLGGTSGETQYF.

The V and J genes are TRBV4-2 and TRBJ2-5; TRBD2 might be the D (5 bases). V lost 1 base to trimming and J lost 2 bases, with 11 bases between them. CDR1 and CDR2 from the germline V gene are LGHNA and YNFKEQ. The CDR3 spans 15 residues. CDR3 bases: TGTGCCAGCAGCCAAGCGGACTGGAATCAAGAGACCCAGTACTTC. Translation gives CASSQADWNQETQYF.

This clone was counted only a few times. The chain combines TRBV5-1 with TRBJ2-7, with 9 bases aligning to TRBD1. There are 14 residues in the CDR3. Germline assignment: CDR1 SGHRS and CDR2 YFSETQ. Unmatched junction bases numbered 7, after V lost 3 bases and J lost 6 bases. The CDR3 DNA reads as TGCGCCAGCAGCTCGGGACAGGGAATTGGCGAGCAGTACTTC. It encodes CASSSGQGIGEQYF.

The chain is built from TRBV7-3 and TRBJ2-7, with 10 bases fitting TRBD1. This CDR3 comprises 14 residues. Trimming at V came to 4 bases and at J to 5 bases, leaving 5 bases not matched to a gene. Germline V gives CDR1 SGHTA, CDR2 FQGTGA. The CDR3 region is CASSSGQGLDEQYF. The CDR3 DNA sequence: TGTGCCAGCAGCTCGGGACAGGGGTTGGACGAGCAGTACTTC.

The rearrangement uses TRBV3-1 (or the pseudogene TRBV3-2) and TRBJ2-7, with 7 bases aligning to TRBD2. The CDR3 is 16 amino acids. With 4 bases clipped from V and 1 base from J, the junction kept 10 bases outside the gene matches. Germline V CDR1 and CDR2: LGHDT, YNNKEL (reference sequence). CDR3 sequence: CASSLGGGTKSYEQYF. In DNA form, the CDR3 reads TGTGCCAGCAGCCTCGGGGGAGGGACCAAATCCTACGAGCAGTACTTC.

This clone was counted once. This chain links TRBV18 with TRBJ2-3; 9 bases map to TRBD2. Germline V CDR1 and CDR2: KGHSH, LQKENI. There are 16 residues in the CDR3. J gave up 4 bases and V 3 bases, and 8 bases lay outside the gene matches. In nucleotides, the CDR3 is TGTGCCAGCTCACCCCTCGGCGGGGGGGGCGCAGATACGCAGTATTTT. Translating gives CASSPLGGGGADTQYF. The variable domain in full, with the rest retrieved from reference TRBV18 and TRBJ2-3, is NAGVMQNPRHLVRRRGQEARLRCSPMKGHSHVYWYRQLPEEGLKFMVYLQKENIIDESGMPKERFSAEFPKEGPSILRIQQVVRGDSAAYFCASSPLGGGGADTQYFGPGTRLTVL.

This chain's CDR3 is CASSQDVRGATNEKLFF. The CDR3 DNA reads TGTGCCAGCAGCCAAGATGTCAGGGGGGCAACTAATGAAAAACTGTTTTTT. The J gene is TRBJ1-4, the V gene TRBV14, with 7 nucleotides matching TRBD1. There are 17 residues in the CDR3. V gave up 0 bases and J gave up 0 bases; unmatched junction bases: 4. The germline CDR1 and CDR2 sequences are SGHDN and FVKESK.

CDR3 residues: CASSRIRTGGMGNTIYF. The CDR3 bases are TGCGCCAGCAGCCGGATCAGGACAGGGGGCATGGGAAACACCATATATTTT. V is TRBV4-1 and J is TRBJ1-3; TRBD1 matches at 11 bases. Germline CDR1 and CDR2: MGHRA and YSYEKL. The ends lost 4 bases at V and 4 bases at J; junction bases unmatched: 9. The CDR3 has 17 residues.

The gene calls are TRBV28 and TRBJ1-1; D not certain. The CDR3 totals 14 residues. V lost 3 bases and J 5 bases, leaving 13 bases between the germline ends. The germline CDR1 and CDR2 sequences are MDHEN and SYDVKM. CDR3 DNA: TGTGCCAGCAGTTTGGGCTTAGGAAAAACTGAAGCTTTCTTT. Its translation: CASSLGLGKTEAFF.

The chain employs TRBV18 and TRBJ2-2, with D maybe TRBD1 (6 bases). V dropped 3 bases and J dropped 0 bases, with 14 bases sitting between them. Looked up from germline, CDR1 is KGHSH and CDR2 is LQKENI. This CDR3 comprises 17 residues. For the CDR3, the DNA is TGTGCCAGCTCACCGCAAGGACAGCCACCGAACACCGGGGAGCTGTTTTTT. Translated: CASSPQGQPPNTGELFF.

On this clone: Germline is not matched at one junction end, which may reflect a read error. The chain is built from TRBV7-3 and TRBJ1-2; 7 nucleotides align to TRBD1. The CDR3 contains 13 residues. CDR1 and CDR2 from the germline V gene are SGHTA and FQGTGA. The CDR3 DNA reads TGTGCCAGCAGCCTAACAGGGGAAATTGGCTACACCTTC. It yields the protein CASSLTGEIGYTF.

The rearrangement joins TRBV4-3 to TRBJ2-1, with a possible D match to TRBD1 (5 bases). V lost 1 base to trimming and J lost 8 bases, with 15 bases between them. Germline CDR1 LGHNA, CDR2 YSLEER. The CDR3 totals 15 residues. The CDR3 sequence is CASSQGAGLADEQFF. The CDR3 nucleotides read TGCGCCAGCAGCCAAGGGGCAGGGTTGGCGGATGAGCAGTTCTTC.

This clone was found once. This chain links TRBV29-1 with TRBJ1-4; no definite D call. The CDR3 is 17 residues long. Germline CDR1 reads SQVTM; CDR2 reads ANQGSEA. Trimming shortened V by 0 bases and J by 0 bases, and 14 bases separated the two germline ends. The CDR3 region is CSVEERIPGATNEKLFF. Here the CDR3 DNA reads TGCAGCGTTGAAGAAAGAATCCCCGGAGCAACTAATGAAAAACTGTTTTTT.

CDR3 amino acids: CASNEEGGNTIYF. CDR3 sequence (DNA): TGTGCCAGCAACGAAGAGGGGGGGAACACCATATATTTT. The chain carries TRBV2 and TRBJ1-3, with D possibly being TRBD1 (6 bases). The ends were cut back, 7 bases at V and 7 bases at J, with 14 bases in the middle. The germline CDR1 and CDR2 sequences are SNHLY and FYNNEI. This CDR3 comprises 13 residues.

J is TRBJ1-2 and V is TRBV2; D is perhaps TRBD1 (6 bases). Germline CDR1 reads SNHLY; CDR2 reads FYNNEI. Trimming stripped 3 bases from V and 4 bases from J, with 9 bases between. CDR3 length equals 13 residues. The CDR3 sequence is CASSEGRGYGYTF. The CDR3 bases are TGTGCCAGCAGTGAGGGCAGGGGCTATGGCTACACCTTC.

In its sample, this clone was seen a few times. The chain links TRBV7-9 to TRBJ1-6; D is unresolved. This CDR3 comprises 13 residues. The V gene's germline CDR1 is SEHNR and CDR2 FQNEAQ (reference sequence). Trimming stripped 3 bases from V and 10 bases from J, with 10 bases between. In DNA, the CDR3 is TGTGCCAGCAGCTTGGAGGGCGTCTCACCCCTCCACTTT. This codes for CASSLEGVSPLHF.

The chain combines TRBV27 with TRBJ1-5, with D hard to call. Looked up from germline, CDR1 is MNHEY and CDR2 is SMNVEV (reference sequence). The CDR3 has 16 amino acids. V shed 2 bases and J shed 2 bases, with 13 bases lying between them. DNA of the CDR3: TGTGCCAGCAGTTTACTCGGGGTGATAGGCAATCAGCCCCAGCATTTT. Residues: CASSLLGVIGNQPQHF.

V and J are TRBV24-1 and TRBJ2-2; 8 nucleotides match TRBD2. This CDR3 is 17 amino acids long. Trimming took 3 bases from V and 0 from J; bases not matched to a gene: 5. Germline CDR1 and CDR2: KGHDR and SFDVKD. CDR3 sequence: CATSDNGSGTNTGELFF. The CDR3 DNA reads as TGTGCCACCAGTGATAATGGTAGCGGGACGAACACCGGGGAGCTGTTTTTT.

The chain links TRBV7-2 to TRBJ2-5, with TRBD2 matching 13 bases. Germline V gives CDR1 SGHTA, CDR2 FQGNSA. V was pared by 5 bases and J by 5 bases, with 5 bases of the junction left unmatched. The CDR3 totals 15 residues. The CDR3 nucleotides are TGTGCCAGCAGCGTACTAGCGGGGGGGCTGGAGACCCAGTACTTC. It is translated as CASSVLAGGLETQYF.

This chain's CDR3 is CSVGAGLNSPLHF. The CDR3 DNA follows: TGCAGCGTTGGTGCAGGGCTGAATTCACCCCTCCACTTT. This chain links TRBV29-1 with TRBJ1-6; possible D gene TRBD1, 5 bases. The CDR3 sequence is 13 residues long. With 4 bases removed from V and 7 bases from J, the gap between germline ends came to 11 bases. Germline CDR1 and CDR2: SQVTM and ANQGSEA.

The rearrangement uses TRBV7-2 and TRBJ2-7, with TRBD2 identical over 14 bases. The CDR3 has 15 residues. The trim removed 4 bases at V and 5 bases at J, leaving 4 bases unmatched. Germline V gene sequence: CDR1 SGHTA, CDR2 FQGNSA. CDR3 sequence reads: CASSSTSGGADEQYF. As DNA, the CDR3 is TGTGCCAGCAGCTCGACTAGCGGGGGGGCAGACGAGCAGTACTTC.

V and J are TRBV25-1 and TRBJ1-1; D possibly corresponds to TRBD1 (6 bases). This CDR3 is built from 13 residues. V lost 8 bases and J lost 1, with 11 bases in between. Germline-derived CDR1 and CDR2 are MGHDK and SYGVNS. The CDR3 sequence: CASGRGGNTEAFF. The DNA for the CDR3 is TGTGCCAGCGGTAGGGGGGGGAACACTGAAGCTTTCTTT.

This chain joins TRBV5-6 and TRBJ1-1, with D possibly matching TRBD1 (6 bases). From germline, CDR1 is SGHDT and CDR2 YYEEEE. V lost 4 bases and J lost 7, with 11 bases in between. The CDR3 extends over 12 amino acids. This CDR3 reads CASSPGQYEAFF. The CDR3 coding sequence is TGTGCCAGCAGCCCCGGACAGTATGAAGCTTTCTTT.

CDR3 in amino acids: CATVAGAETQYF. The CDR3 DNA sequence: TGTGCCACCGTAGCGGGGGCGGAGACCCAGTACTTC. V gene TRBV3-1 (or the pseudogene TRBV3-2) combines with J gene TRBJ2-5; 9 positions match TRBD2. CDR3 length: 12 residues. In germline, CDR1 is LGHDT, CDR2 YNNKEL (reference sequence). The V segment lost 10 bases and the J segment 5 bases; nucleotides outside the gene matches: 5.

This sequence joins TRBV11-2 and TRBJ2-7; TRBD1 matches at 7 bases. The CDR3 runs to 15 residues. Germline values: CDR1 SGHAT, CDR2 FQNNGV. With V trimmed by 5 bases and J by 5 bases, 12 bases remained unmatched. CDR3 region: CASSNTGEGQNEQYF. Here the CDR3 DNA reads TGTGCCAGCAGCAATACAGGGGAAGGTCAAAACGAGCAGTACTTC.

The chain has TRBV19 and TRBJ2-5, with a tentative D call TRBD2 (7 bases). Germline lookup yields CDR1 LNHDA and CDR2 SQIVND (reference sequence). V lost 9 bases to trimming and J lost 5 bases, with 16 bases between them. The CDR3 is 13 residues long. CDR3 nucleotide sequence: TGTGCCAGGGGTTGGGGGGGGCGTGAGACCCAGTACTTC. Amino acid sequence: CARGWGGRETQYF.

The chain combines TRBV11-3 with TRBJ2-5; D might be TRBD1 (6 bases). The CDR3 extends over 13 amino acids. The V end was cut by 5 bases, the J end by 3 bases, with 10 bases between. Germline V CDR1 and CDR2: SGHNT, YENEEA. The CDR3 DNA reads TGTGCCAGCAGCCAGGGGACAAAAGAGACCCAGTACTTC. Translating it yields CASSQGTKETQYF.

V and J are TRBV7-9 and TRBJ1-2, with TRBD1 matching over 7 bases. This CDR3 has 15 amino acids. Losses at the gene ends were 4 bases for V and 3 bases for J; bases not matched to a gene: 8. Germline loops: CDR1 SEHNR, CDR2 FQNEAQ (reference sequence). This CDR3 is CASSSLTGRDYGYTF. In DNA, the CDR3 is TGTGCCAGCAGCTCCCTGACAGGGCGGGACTATGGCTACACCTTC.